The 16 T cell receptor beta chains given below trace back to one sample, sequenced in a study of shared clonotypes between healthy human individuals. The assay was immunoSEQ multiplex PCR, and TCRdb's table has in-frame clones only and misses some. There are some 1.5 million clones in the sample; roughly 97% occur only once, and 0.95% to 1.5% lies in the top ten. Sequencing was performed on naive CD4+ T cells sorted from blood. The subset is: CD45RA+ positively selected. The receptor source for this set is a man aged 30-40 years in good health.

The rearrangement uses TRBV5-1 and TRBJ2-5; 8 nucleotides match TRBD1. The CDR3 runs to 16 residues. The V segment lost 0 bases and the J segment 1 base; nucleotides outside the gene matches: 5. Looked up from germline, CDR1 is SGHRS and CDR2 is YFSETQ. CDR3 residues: CASSLESDRAQETQYF. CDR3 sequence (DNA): TGCGCCAGCAGCTTGGAGTCGGACAGGGCCCAAGAGACCCAGTACTTC.

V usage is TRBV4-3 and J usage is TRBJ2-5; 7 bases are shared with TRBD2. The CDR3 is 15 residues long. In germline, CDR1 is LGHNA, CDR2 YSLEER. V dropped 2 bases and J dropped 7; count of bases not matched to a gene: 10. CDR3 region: CASSQMASGGGTQYF. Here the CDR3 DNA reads TGCGCCAGCAGCCAAATGGCTAGCGGTGGGGGGACCCAGTACTTC.

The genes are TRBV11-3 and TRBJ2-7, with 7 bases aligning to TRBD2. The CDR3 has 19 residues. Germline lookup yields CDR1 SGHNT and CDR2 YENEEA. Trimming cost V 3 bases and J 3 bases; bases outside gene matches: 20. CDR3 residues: CASSFLRGDAETSIYEQYF. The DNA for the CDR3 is TGTGCCAGCAGCTTTTTGCGGGGAGACGCCGAGACTAGCATCTACGAGCAGTACTTC.

Here the CDR3 DNA reads TGTGCCAGCAGTTTCTTCCAGGGGCTAGGTACGCAGTATTTT. Its translation: CASSFFQGLGTQYF. The chain couples TRBV28 to TRBJ2-3, with D possibly being TRBD1 (6 bases). V gave up 3 bases and J gave up 8 bases, with 15 bases separating them. Per germline, CDR1 MDHEN and CDR2 SYDVKM. The CDR3 covers 14 residues.

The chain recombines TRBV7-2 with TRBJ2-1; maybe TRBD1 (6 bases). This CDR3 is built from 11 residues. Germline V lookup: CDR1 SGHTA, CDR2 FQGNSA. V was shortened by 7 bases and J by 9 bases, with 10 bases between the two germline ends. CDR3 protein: CASKGVREQFF. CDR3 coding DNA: TGTGCCAGCAAGGGGGTCCGTGAGCAGTTCTTC.

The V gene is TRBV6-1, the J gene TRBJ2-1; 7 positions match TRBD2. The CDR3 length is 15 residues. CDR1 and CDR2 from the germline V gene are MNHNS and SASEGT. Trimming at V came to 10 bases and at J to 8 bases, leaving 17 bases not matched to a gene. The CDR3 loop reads CATKASLGGSYEQFF. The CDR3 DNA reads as TGTGCCACCAAGGCCTCGCTGGGCGGGAGTTATGAGCAGTTCTTC.

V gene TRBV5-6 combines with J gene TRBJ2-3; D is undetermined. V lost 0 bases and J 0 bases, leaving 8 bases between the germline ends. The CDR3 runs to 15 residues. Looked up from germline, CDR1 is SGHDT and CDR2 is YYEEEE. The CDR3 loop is CASSLALPSTDTQYF. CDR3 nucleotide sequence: TGTGCCAGCAGCTTGGCCCTACCTAGCACAGATACGCAGTATTTT.

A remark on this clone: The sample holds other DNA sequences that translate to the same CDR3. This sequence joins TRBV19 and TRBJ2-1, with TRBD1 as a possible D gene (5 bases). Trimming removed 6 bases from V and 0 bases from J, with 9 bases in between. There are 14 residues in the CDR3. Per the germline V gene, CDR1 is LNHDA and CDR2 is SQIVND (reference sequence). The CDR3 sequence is CASSRQSSYNEQFF. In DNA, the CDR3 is TGTGCCAGTAGCAGACAGAGCTCCTACAATGAGCAGTTCTTC.

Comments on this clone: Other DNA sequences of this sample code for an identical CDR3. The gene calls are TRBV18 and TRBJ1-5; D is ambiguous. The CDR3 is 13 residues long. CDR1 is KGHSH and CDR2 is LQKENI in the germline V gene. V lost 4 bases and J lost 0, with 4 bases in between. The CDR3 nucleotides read TGTGCCAGCTCACGCAATAGCAATCAGCCCCAGCATTTT. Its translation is CASSRNSNQPQHF.

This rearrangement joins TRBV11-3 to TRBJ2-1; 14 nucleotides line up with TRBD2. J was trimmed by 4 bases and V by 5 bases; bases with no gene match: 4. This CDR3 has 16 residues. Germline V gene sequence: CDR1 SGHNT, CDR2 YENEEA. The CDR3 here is CASSLGLAGEYNEQFF. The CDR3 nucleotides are TGTGCCAGCAGCCTGGGACTAGCGGGAGAGTACAATGAGCAGTTCTTC.

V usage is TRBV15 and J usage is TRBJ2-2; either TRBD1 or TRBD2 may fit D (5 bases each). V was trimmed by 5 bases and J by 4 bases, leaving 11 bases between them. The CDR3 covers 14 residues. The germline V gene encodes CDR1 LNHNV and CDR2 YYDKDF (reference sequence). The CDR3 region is CATSGTLGTGELFF. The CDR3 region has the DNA TGTGCCACCAGCGGGACCTTAGGCACCGGGGAGCTGTTTTTT.

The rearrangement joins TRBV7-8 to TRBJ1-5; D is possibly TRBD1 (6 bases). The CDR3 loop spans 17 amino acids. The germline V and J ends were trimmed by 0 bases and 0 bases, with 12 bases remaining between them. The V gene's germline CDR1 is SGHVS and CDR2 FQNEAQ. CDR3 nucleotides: TGTGCCAGCAGCTTAGCGCAATTAGGGGGTAGCAATCAGCCCCAGCATTTT. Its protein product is CASSLAQLGGSNQPQHF.

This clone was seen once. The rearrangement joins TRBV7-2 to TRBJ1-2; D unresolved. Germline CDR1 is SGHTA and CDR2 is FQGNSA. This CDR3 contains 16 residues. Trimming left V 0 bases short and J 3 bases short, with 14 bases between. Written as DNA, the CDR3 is TGTGCCAGCAGCTTAGCGCCCCTCCGGGGAGACTATGGCTACACCTTC. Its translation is CASSLAPLRGDYGYTF.

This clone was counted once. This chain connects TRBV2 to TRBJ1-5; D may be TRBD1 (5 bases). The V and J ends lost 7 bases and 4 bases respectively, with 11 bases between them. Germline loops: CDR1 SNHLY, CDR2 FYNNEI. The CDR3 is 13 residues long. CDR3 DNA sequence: TGTGCCAGCAATTTGGGGGGAAATCAGCCCCAGCATTTT. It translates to CASNLGGNQPQHF. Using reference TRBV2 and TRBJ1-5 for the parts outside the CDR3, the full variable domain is EPEVTQTPSHQVTQMGQEVILRCVPISNHLYFYWYRQILGQKVEFLVSFYNNEISEKSEIFDDQFSVERPDGSNFTLKIRSTKLEDSAMYFCASNLGGNQPQHFGDGTRLSIL.

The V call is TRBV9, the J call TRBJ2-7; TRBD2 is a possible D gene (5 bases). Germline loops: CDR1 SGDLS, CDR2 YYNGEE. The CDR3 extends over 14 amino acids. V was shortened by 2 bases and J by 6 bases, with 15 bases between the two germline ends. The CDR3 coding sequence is TGTGCCAGCAGCGTCGACAACATCGGGATCGAGCAGTACTTC. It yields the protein CASSVDNIGIEQYF.

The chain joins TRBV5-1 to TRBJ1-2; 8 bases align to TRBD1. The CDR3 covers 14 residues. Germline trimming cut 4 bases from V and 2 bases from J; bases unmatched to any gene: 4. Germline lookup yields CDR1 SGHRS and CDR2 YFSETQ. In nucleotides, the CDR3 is TGCGCCAGCAGCCCGACAGGGGTAAACTATGGCTACACCTTC. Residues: CASSPTGVNYGYTF.